Listed below are T cell receptor beta chains from one sample, sequenced in a study of blood T cell repertoires in COVID-19. The assay was immunoSEQ multiplex PCR, and TCRdb's table has in-frame clones only and misses some. The table includes 200,000 or so clones, approximately 80% detected once. Sequencing was performed on PBMCs or T cells enriched from blood (not recorded which). The receptors derive from a woman aged 40 to 50 with acute COVID-19. CDR3s include the opening cysteine and the closing phenylalanine or tryptophan. D genes are given only for firm matches. The listing skips clone size in some rows; elsewhere it reads once, few, many or a size class.

TRBJ1-2 | NA | 14 | NA | TRBV9 | CASSVDGGNYGYTF | TGTGCCAGCAGCGTAGACGGGGGGAACTATGGCTACACCTTC
TRBJ1-2 | NA | 13 | NA | TRBV3-1/TRBV3-2 | CASSQKGVSGYTF | TGTGCCAGCAGCCAGAAGGGAGTGAGCGGCTACACCTTC
TRBJ2-1 | TRBD2 | 19 | NA | TRBV11-3 | CASSPGTSERTGSYNEQFF | TGTGCCAGCAGCCCCGGGACTAGCGAGAGGACGGGGTCCTACAATGAGCAGTTCTTC
TRBJ2-3 | NA | 19 | NA | TRBV5-5 | CASSLAAQLDGGSTDTQYF | TGTGCCAGCAGCTTGGCGGCACAGCTAGATGGGGGGAGCACAGATACGCAGTATTTT
TRBJ2-2 | NA | 14 | NA | TRBV29-1 | CSSQEVDGTGELFF | TGCAGCTCGCAGGAGGTAGATGGCACCGGGGAGCTGTTTTTT
TRBJ1-1 | TRBD1 | 12 | NA | TRBV5-6 | CASSMDRTEAFF | TGTGCCAGCAGCATGGACAGGACTGAAGCTTTCTTT
TRBJ2-5 | TRBD2 | 15 | NA | TRBV24-1 | CATARGTSGVETQYF | TGTGCCACGGCGAGAGGGACTAGCGGGGTTGAGACCCAGTACTTC
TRBJ2-1 | TRBD2 | 16 | few | TRBV7-6 | CASSSTSGFSYNEQFF | TGTGCCAGCAGCTCGACTAGCGGATTCTCCTACAATGAGCAGTTCTTC
TRBJ1-6 | NA | 15 | NA | TRBV6-1 | CASRPESSYNSPLHF | TGTGCCAGCAGACCCGAGAGCTCCTATAATTCACCCCTCCACTTT
TRBJ1-2 | TRBD1 | 15 | few | TRBV5-6 | CASSRGTGTTSGYTF | TGTGCCAGCAGTAGGGGGACAGGGACCACTTCTGGCTACACCTTC
TRBJ1-2 | TRBD1 | 15 | NA | TRBV28 | CASSSWTGGDYGYTF | TGTGCCAGCAGTTCCTGGACAGGGGGCGACTATGGCTACACCTTC
TRBJ1-5 | NA | 14 | NA | TRBV18 | CASSRRQDNWPQHF | TGTGCCAGCTCACGTAGACAGGACAACTGGCCCCAGCATTTT
TRBJ2-5 | TRBD2 | 16 | NA | TRBV4-2 | CASSFSTSGGEETQYF | TGTGCCAGCAGTTTCTCAACTAGCGGGGGGGAAGAGACCCAGTACTTC
TRBJ1-2 | NA | 15 | NA | TRBV5-6 | CASSLALGQSRGYTF | TGTGCCAGCAGCTTGGCCTTGGGGCAGTCGAGGGGCTACACCTTC
TRBJ1-5 | TRBD1 | 16 | NA | TRBV3-1/TRBV3-2 | CASSQDDRGVNQPQHF | TGTGCCAGCAGCCAAGACGACAGGGGGGTCAATCAGCCCCAGCATTTT
TRBJ1-3 | TRBD1 | 17 | NA | TRBV23-1 | CASSQSLGQGTGNTIYF | TGCGCCAGCAGTCAATCCCTTGGACAGGGGACTGGAAACACCATATATTTT
TRBJ2-2 | NA | 16 | NA | TRBV5-1 | CASSQNRATNTGELFF | TGCGCCAGCAGCCAGAACAGGGCCACGAACACCGGGGAGCTGTTTTTT
TRBJ1-1 | NA | 13 | NA | TRBV2 | CASTPPRDQKAFF | TGTGCCAGCACCCCTCCGCGGGACCAGAAGGCTTTCTTT
TRBJ2-1 | NA | 13 | NA | TRBV7-3 | CASSSGLYNEQFF | TGTGCCAGCAGCTCGGGACTTTACAATGAGCAGTTCTTC
TRBJ1-3 | NA | 11 | NA | TRBV29-1 | CSVGVGNTIYF | TGCAGCGTTGGAGTTGGAAACACCATATATTTT
TRBJ1-5 | TRBD1 | 13 | NA | TRBV28 | CASSDRVDQPQHF | TGTGCCAGCAGTGACAGGGTGGATCAGCCCCAGCATTTT
TRBJ1-1 | NA | 13 | NA | TRBV23-1 | CASRTELNTEAFF | TGCGCCAGCAGAACAGAGCTGAACACTGAAGCTTTCTTT
TRBJ1-2 | TRBD1 | 15 | NA | TRBV14 | CASSQGARGNNGYTF | TGTGCCAGCAGCCAAGGAGCCAGGGGGAATAATGGCTACACCTTC
TRBJ1-2 | NA | 13 | NA | TRBV24-1 | CATSGTRGFGYTF | TGTGCCACCAGTGGTACTCGAGGGTTTGGCTACACCTTC
TRBJ1-6 | NA | 21 | few | TRBV5-1 | CASSLEGPGASGDSYNSPLHF | TGCGCCAGCAGCTTGGAAGGGCCAGGGGCTTCCGGGGACTCCTATAATTCACCCCTCCACTTT
TRBJ2-6 | NA | 19 | NA | TRBV6-6 | CASSPLRRRLDSGANVLTF | TGTGCCAGCAGTCCCCTCCGGAGACGCCTAGACTCTGGGGCCAACGTCCTGACTTTC
TRBJ2-7 | TRBD1 | 18 | many | TRBV28 | CASSSYVGQGAKGNEQYF | TGTGCCAGCAGTTCTTATGTGGGACAGGGGGCGAAGGGCAACGAGCAGTACTTC
TRBJ2-3 | NA | 12 | NA | TRBV5-4 | CASSSGTDTQYF | TGTGCCAGCAGCTCAGGGACAGATACGCAGTATTTT
TRBJ2-3 | TRBD2 | 12 | once | TRBV6-6 | CASSRSSGEKYF | TGTGCCAGCAGTCGATCTAGCGGGGAAAAGTATTTT
TRBJ2-3 | TRBD1 | 16 | NA | TRBV3-1/TRBV3-2 | CASSPRQGGFTDTQYF | TGTGCCAGCAGCCCCCGACAGGGGGGCTTCACAGATACGCAGTATTTT
TRBJ1-1 | TRBD1 | 15 | NA | TRBV5-5 | CASSDYRGVNTEAFF | TGTGCCAGCAGCGATTACAGGGGGGTGAACACTGAAGCTTTCTTT
TRBJ2-5 | TRBD1 | 14 | NA | TRBV3-1/TRBV3-2 | CASSQRGLKETQYF | TGTGCCAGCAGCCAAAGGGGGCTGAAAGAGACCCAGTACTTC
TRBJ1-6 | TRBD1 | 17 | NA | TRBV19 | CASSPRQGSSYNSPLHF | TGTGCCAGTAGTCCCCGACAGGGGAGCTCCTATAATTCACCCCTCCACTTT
TRBJ1-2 | TRBD1 | 15 | few | TRBV5-1 | CASRENSGGNYGYTF | TGCGCCAGCAGGGAGAATTCAGGGGGGAACTATGGCTACACCTTC
TRBJ1-5 | TRBD1 | 19 | few | TRBV7-2 | CASSLALATGTGVYQPQHF | TGTGCCAGCAGCTTAGCCTTAGCAACCGGGACAGGCGTCTATCAGCCCCAGCATTTT
TRBJ1-4 | TRBD1 | 14 | NA | TRBV7-9 | CASSFRGSNEKLFF | TGTGCCAGCAGCTTCAGGGGGTCTAATGAAAAACTGTTTTTT
TRBJ2-7 | NA | 15 | NA | TRBV2 | CASSDWTALSYEQYF | TGTGCCAGCAGTGATTGGACAGCCCTTAGTTACGAGCAGTACTTC
TRBJ2-5 | TRBD1 | 14 | NA | TRBV7-2 | CASSLRTGRETQYF | TGTGCCAGCAGCTTACGGACAGGGAGGGAGACCCAGTACTTC
TRBJ2-1 | TRBD2 | 15 | NA | TRBV28 | CASSLSGTGYNEQFF | TGTGCCAGCAGTTTAAGCGGGACCGGCTACAATGAGCAGTTCTTC
TRBJ1-5 | NA | 13 | NA | TRBV10-1 | CASSAGVNQPQHF | TGCGCCAGCAGTGCGGGGGTCAATCAGCCCCAGCATTTT
TRBJ2-3 | NA | 15 | NA | TRBV7-9 | CASSQDSPSTDTQYF | TGTGCCAGCAGCCAGGACAGCCCTAGCACAGATACGCAGTATTTT
TRBJ1-1 | TRBD1 | 15 | few | TRBV4-1 | CASSLRTGARTEAFF | TGCGCCAGCAGCCTCCGCACAGGGGCGAGAACTGAAGCTTTCTTT
TRBJ2-5 | TRBD2 | 19 | NA | TRBV9 | CASSVVASGAGSPQETQYF | TGTGCCAGCAGCGTAGTAGCGAGCGGGGCGGGGTCCCCCCAAGAGACCCAGTACTTC
TRBJ1-5 | TRBD1 | 15 | once | TRBV27 | CASSLSGQAYQPQHF | TGTGCCAGCAGTTTATCCGGACAGGCTTATCAGCCCCAGCATTTT
TRBJ1-2 | TRBD1 | 15 | NA | TRBV6-5 | CASSYESRGLYGYTF | TGTGCCAGCAGTTATGAGTCCAGGGGGCTGTATGGCTACACCTTC